Sequencing of this T cell receptor (beta chain) was carried out in a study of T cells expressing NK-cell markers. Study-level information: From sorted CD3+CD56+NKG2C+, CD3+CD56+NKG2C- and CD3+CD56-NKG2C+ T cells came the TCR beta repertoires. Serological testing identified seven of the eight sequenced donors as HCMV-seropositive and one as seronegative.

General study results and limits: Topping the CD3+CD56-NKG2C+ fraction as well were these clonotypes, in a handful of donors. There remained a lack of clarity about HCMV specificity of expanded NKG2C+ T cell clones.

About this clonotype itself: Its antigen is as yet unknown.

This CDR3 has 19 residues. Germline loops: CDR1 SGHRS, CDR2 YFSETQ. Following a re-call of the 5' RACE reads, TCRdb has one entry per CDR3 protein and lacks DNA. The specimen's table records some 340,000 distinct CDR3 sequences. The clonotype was recovered from a man aged 18 to 69 in good health. The chain carries TRBV5-1 and TRBJ1-1. Sequencing was performed on blood T cells: a sorted CD56 or NKG2C T cell subset, CD4+ or CD8+ T cells, or bulk PBMC T cells (not recorded which). The CDR3 reads CASSLGPTLSRGTTTEAFF. The variable domain in full, completed from reference TRBV5-1 and TRBJ1-1, reads KAGVTQTPRYLIKTRGQQVTLSCSPISGHRSVSWYQQTPGQGLQFLFEYFSETQRNKGNFPGRFSGRQFSNSRSEMNVSTLELGDSALYLCASSLGPTLSRGTTTEAFFGQGTRLTVV.